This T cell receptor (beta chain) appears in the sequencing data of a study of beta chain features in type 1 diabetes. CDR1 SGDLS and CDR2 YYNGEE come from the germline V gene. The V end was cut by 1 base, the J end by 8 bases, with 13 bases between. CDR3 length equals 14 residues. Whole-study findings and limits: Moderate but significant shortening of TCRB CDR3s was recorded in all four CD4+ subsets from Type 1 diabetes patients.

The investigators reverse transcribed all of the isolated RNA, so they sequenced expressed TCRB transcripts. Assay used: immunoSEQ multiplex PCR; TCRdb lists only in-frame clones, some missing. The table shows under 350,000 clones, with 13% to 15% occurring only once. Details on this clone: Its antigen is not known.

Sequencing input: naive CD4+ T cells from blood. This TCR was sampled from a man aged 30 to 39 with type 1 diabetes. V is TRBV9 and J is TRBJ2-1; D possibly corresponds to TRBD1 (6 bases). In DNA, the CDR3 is TGTGCCAGCAGCGTATCTTACTACAGGGATGAGCAGTTCTTC. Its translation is CASSVSYYRDEQFF.